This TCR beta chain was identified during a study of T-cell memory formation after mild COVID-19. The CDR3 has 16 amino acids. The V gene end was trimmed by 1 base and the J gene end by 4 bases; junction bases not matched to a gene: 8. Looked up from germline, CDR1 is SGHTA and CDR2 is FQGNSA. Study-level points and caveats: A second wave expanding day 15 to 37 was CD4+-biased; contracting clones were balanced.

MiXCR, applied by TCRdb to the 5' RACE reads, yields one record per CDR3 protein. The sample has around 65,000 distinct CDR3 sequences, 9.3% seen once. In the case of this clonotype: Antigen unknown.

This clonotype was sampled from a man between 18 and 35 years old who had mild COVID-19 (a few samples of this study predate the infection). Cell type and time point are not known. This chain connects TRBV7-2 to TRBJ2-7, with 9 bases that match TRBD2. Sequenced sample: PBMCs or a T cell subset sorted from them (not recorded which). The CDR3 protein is CASSLDLRGGPYEQYF. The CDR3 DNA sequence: TGTGCCAGCAGCTTAGATCTGCGGGGGGGCCCTTACGAGCAGTACTTC.